Described below is a single T cell receptor beta chain sequence and its context. Per the original data handling: Amplification from reference gene primers served as the basis for estimated nucleated cell counts. This table comes from immunoSEQ multiplex PCR, and its TCRdb copy is limited to in-frame clones, with some not included. V and J calls and clone size are copied from that table; D and trimming were computed from the DNA. The sample yields about 330,000 clones, 86% seen once. The sample belongs to a study of blood T cell repertoires in COVID-19. As for the study in general: Samples of COVID-19 (acute and convalescent) were obtained from the United States, Italy and Spain. Sample material is recorded as cDNA or gDNA derived from T cells, B-cell-depleted T cells, or PBMCs.

With V trimmed by 4 bases and J by 6 bases, 5 bases remained unmatched. CDR1 is SGHKS and CDR2 is YYEKEE in the germline V gene (reference sequence). This CDR3 spans 13 amino acids. The specimen was peripheral blood. The sequence was obtained from a woman between 45 and 65 years old with acute or convalescent COVID-19. This chain uses TRBV5-5 with TRBJ1-1; the match to TRBD1 covers 8 bases. The CDR3 nucleotides read TGTGCCAGCAGCCCTTGGACAGGGTCTGAAGCTTTCTTT. As protein: CASSPWTGSEAFF. Drawing the rest from reference TRBV5-5 and TRBJ1-1, the complete variable domain is DAGVTQSPTHLIKTRGQQVTLRCSPISGHKSVSWYQQVLGQGPQFIFQYYEKEERGRGNFPDRFSARQFPNYSSELNVNALLLGDSALYLCASSPWTGSEAFFGQGTRLTVV.